This is a list of T cell receptor beta chains from one sample in a study of blood T cell repertoires in COVID-19. Profiled with immunoSEQ multiplex PCR; TCRdb holds only in-frame clones, not every one. Of roughly 310,000 clones listed, around nine tenths were seen once; the top ten hold over 8%. Sample: PBMCs or T cells enriched from blood (not recorded which). The receptors come from a woman between 40 and 55 years old who had recovered from COVID-19. Each CDR3 is given with its conserved first and last residue. D genes are given only for firm matches. Expanded clones get a size class; other rows say once, few or many, or leave the size out.

. . TRBV6-5 CASSYRGGLNTEAFF
TRBD2 . TRBV9 CASSVEGGSSYNEQFF
. . TRBV28 CASRRSPSSTDTQYF
. . TRBV6-2/TRBV6-3 CASSFSGVEQYF
. . TRBV11-2 CASTFSTGGANVLTF
TRBD1 . TRBV4-1 CASSQTATGGIELFF
. . TRBV25-1 CASSEGAGPETQYF
TRBD1 . TRBV28 CASSRPPTGETRTLKAFF
TRBD1 . TRBV27 CASSSSRTGPAPLHF
TRBD1 . TRBV28 CASSLGDRRLQPQHF
TRBD1 . TRBV6-5 CASSPFGTGYGYTF
TRBD1 . TRBV4-1 CASSHAGTDYGYTF
TRBD1 . TRBV11-3 CASSFTGARQFF
. . TRBV7-2 CASSSRRGDTQYF
. few TRBV12-3/TRBV12-4 CASSFRELAEQYF
TRBD1 . TRBV29-1 CSGYRGQVGELFF
. . TRBV5-1 CASSLWPAGTNSYNEQFF
TRBD2 . TRBV5-1 CASRQSGTGTDTQYF
. once TRBV28 CASSLYQGGGEKLFF
TRBD1 . TRBV28 CASSQGGFNEKLFF
. . TRBV7-6 CASSPEQGSYEQYF
TRBD1 medium-sized TRBV28 CASSLAPGTGGAYTEAFF
. . TRBV6-2/TRBV6-3 CASSYFRGFPSYEQYF
TRBD1 . TRBV10-1 CASSEKKDREGSPLHF
TRBD1 . TRBV5-1 CASSLGRDRGKYEQYF
TRBD2 once TRBV4-3 CASSQDGVAGVQETQYF
TRBD1 . TRBV25-1 CAFRTGGFGNTIYF
. . TRBV19 CASKVSEAGLGSGANVLTF
TRBD1 . TRBV29-1 CSGDLKTGAQYF
TRBD1 . TRBV9 CASSPRGQGTIEQYF
TRBD1 . TRBV28 CASSAGGLGNQPQHF
. . TRBV7-8 CASSLALAVYNEQFF
. . TRBV21-1 CASSKELGGGLNTDTQYF
TRBD2 . TRBV18 CASSRNRGAGLAVYEQYF
TRBD1 . TRBV7-2 CASSFKGAQTQYF
TRBD1 . TRBV18 CASSPGGTGRNTEAFF
. . TRBV7-2 CASSLGEGVQPQHF
. . TRBV3-1/TRBV3-2 CASSQEGRGSYGYTF
. . TRBV5-4 CASSLVTGGTDTQYF
. once TRBV2 CASSARNTEAFF
TRBD1 once TRBV5-1 CASSTGQGTDTQYF
. . TRBV11-1 CASSLGRGNNEQFF
TRBD1 . TRBV7-9 CASSLAPGQGWLNEQFF
TRBD1 . TRBV9 CASSVGTVPTNYGYTF
. once TRBV5-1 CASSLTGLTNEKLFF
. . TRBV27 CASSFGEGISSPLHF
TRBD1 . TRBV7-6 CASSPRQGYGYTF
TRBD2 . TRBV7-2 CASSLDPSGGAGDTQYF
TRBD2 . TRBV5-1 CASSLASSGRGEQYF
TRBD2 . TRBV7-3 CASSLGASGNNEQFF
. . TRBV24-1 CATGGPYGYTF
TRBD1 once TRBV2 CASSEAGQGALGYTF
. once TRBV7-3 CASSLGRGVDIQYF
. . TRBV27 CASSFRSEYQETQYF